This T cell receptor (beta chain) was sequenced in a study of beta chain features in type 1 diabetes. Via the markers CD45RO/CCR7/CD25/CD127/CD95/CD27, stem cell-like memory, regulatory, central memory and naive CD4+ cells were sorted. Trimming took 7 bases from V and 5 from J; bases not matched to a gene: 10. Germline V CDR1 and CDR2: ENHRY, SYGVKD. The CDR3 covers 14 residues. Sequenced material consisted of expressed TCRB transcripts (all of the isolated RNA was reverse transcribed). Assay used: immunoSEQ multiplex PCR; TCRdb lists only in-frame clones, some missing. The repertoire has under 55,000 clones, over 40% of them found once; the top ten carry more than 1.4%. Points from the study as a whole: Type 1 diabetes patients had moderately but significantly shorter TCRB CDR3s in all four CD4+ subsets. VDJ junctions from patients with type 1 diabetes contained fewer insertions and more deletions. Healthy donors had naive, central memory and Treg TCRB repertoires that appeared less similar than those seen among patients.

This clone was observed a handful of times. Its target is unknown. This chain uses TRBV10-3 with TRBJ2-5, with 7 nucleotides matching TRBD2. The sequenced sample was Tregs from blood. The source is a man younger than 40 with type 1 diabetes. CDR3 amino acids: CAINGAGVRETQYF. The CDR3 bases are TGTGCCATCAACGGGGCGGGAGTGCGGGAGACCCAGTACTTC.